This T cell receptor beta chain is drawn from a study of vaccination and CD4 T cells after COVID-19. Sequenced with the Oncomine TCR Beta short-read assay was DNA taken from cultured CD4+ T cells. It was from cultured CD4+ T cells that genomic DNA was extracted. Using its own MiXCR run on the PCR reads, TCRdb lists one record per CDR3 protein. The sample has thousands of distinct CDR3 sequences; roughly 30% are singletons. The table lists this clonotype with a few counts. The antigen remains unidentified. This CDR3 is 13 amino acids long. V shed 6 bases and J shed 5 bases, with 13 bases lying between them. Germline-derived CDR1 and CDR2 are SGHTA and FQGTGA. Treatment in this sample: approximately 9-day PBMC culture with coronavirus spike peptide pools or control peptides (ViraFEST assay). Researchers collected the unexposed donor's CD4+ T cells before the COVID-19 pandemic (2011-2018).

The rearrangement uses TRBV7-3 and TRBJ2-5, with D maybe TRBD2 (6 bases). The source of this sequence is a human donor in good health. The sample was CD4+ T cells from blood, cultured in vitro. CDR3 in amino acids: CASSHRREETQYF. Here the CDR3 DNA reads TGTGCCAGCAGTCATCGGAGGGAGGAGACCCAGTACTTC.